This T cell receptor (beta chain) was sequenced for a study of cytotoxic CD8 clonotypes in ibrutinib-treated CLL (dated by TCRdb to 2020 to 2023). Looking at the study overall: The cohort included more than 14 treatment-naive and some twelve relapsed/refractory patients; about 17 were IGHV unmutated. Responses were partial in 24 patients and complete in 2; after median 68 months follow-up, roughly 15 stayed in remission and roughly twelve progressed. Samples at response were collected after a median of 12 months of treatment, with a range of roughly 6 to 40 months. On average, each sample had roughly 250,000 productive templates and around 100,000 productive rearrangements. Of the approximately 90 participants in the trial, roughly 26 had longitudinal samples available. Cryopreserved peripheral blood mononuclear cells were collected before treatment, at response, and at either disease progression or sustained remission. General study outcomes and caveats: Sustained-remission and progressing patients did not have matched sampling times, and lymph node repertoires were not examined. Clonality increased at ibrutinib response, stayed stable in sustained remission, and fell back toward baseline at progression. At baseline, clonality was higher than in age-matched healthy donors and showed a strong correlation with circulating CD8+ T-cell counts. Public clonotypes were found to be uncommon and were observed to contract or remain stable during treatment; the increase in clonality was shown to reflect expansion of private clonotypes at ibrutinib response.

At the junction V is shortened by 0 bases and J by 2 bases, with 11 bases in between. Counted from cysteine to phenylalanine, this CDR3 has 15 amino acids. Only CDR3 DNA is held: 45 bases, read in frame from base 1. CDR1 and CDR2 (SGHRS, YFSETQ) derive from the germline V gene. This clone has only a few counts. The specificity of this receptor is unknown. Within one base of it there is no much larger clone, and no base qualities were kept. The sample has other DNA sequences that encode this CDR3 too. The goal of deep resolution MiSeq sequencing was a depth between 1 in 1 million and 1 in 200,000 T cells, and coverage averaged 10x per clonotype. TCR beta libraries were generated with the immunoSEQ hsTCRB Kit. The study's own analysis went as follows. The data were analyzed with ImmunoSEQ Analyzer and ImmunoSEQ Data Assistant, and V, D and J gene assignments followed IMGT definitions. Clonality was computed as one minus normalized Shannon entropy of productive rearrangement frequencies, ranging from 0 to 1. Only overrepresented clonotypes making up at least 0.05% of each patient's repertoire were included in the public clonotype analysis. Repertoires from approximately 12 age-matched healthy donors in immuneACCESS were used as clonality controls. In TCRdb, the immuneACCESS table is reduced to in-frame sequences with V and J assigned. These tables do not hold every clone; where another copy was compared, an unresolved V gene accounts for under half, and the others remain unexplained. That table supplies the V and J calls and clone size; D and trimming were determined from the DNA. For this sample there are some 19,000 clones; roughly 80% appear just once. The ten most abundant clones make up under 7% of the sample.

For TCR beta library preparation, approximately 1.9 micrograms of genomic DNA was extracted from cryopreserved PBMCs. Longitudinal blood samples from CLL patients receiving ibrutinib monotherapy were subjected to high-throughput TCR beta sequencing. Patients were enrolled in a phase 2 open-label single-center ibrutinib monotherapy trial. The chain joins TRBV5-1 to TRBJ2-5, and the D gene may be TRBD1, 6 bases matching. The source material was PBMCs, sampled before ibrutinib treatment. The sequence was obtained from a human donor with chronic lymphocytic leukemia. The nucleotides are TGCGCCAGCAGCTTGGGCAGGGGACAACAAGAGACCCAGTACTTC. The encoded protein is CASSLGRGQQETQYF.